The present T cell receptor beta chain was sequenced within a study of CXCR3-negative and CXCR3-positive naive CD8 T cells. Study in general: There were 140 million or so TRB reads altogether, and each library had about 1.5 +/- 0.3 million of them. Notes on the study in general: Greater hydrophobicity was found in TRB CDR3s of CXCR3-positive naive cells than of CXCR3-negative naive cells. Sequencing showed both naive subsets with comparably high diversity, and memory CD8+ cells much lower.

The germline V gene encodes CDR1 GTSNPN and CDR2 SVGIG (reference sequence). The CDR3 is 12 residues long. On this clonotype: Its target is unknown.

Sorts that each held more than 250,000 cells were run in triplicate for every CD8+ T cell subset. Via 5' RACE with UMI labels, TRB cDNA libraries were prepared. TCRdb re-called the 5' RACE reads, yielding one record per CDR3 amino acid sequence without DNA. The record lists 90,000 to 95,000 distinct CDR3 sequences, of which the ten most abundant hold approximately 1.5%. Sequencing input: naive CXCR3- CD8+ T cells from blood. Stated subset: CD45RO-CCR7+CD27+CD95- naive CD8+ T cells lacking CXCR3 (TNR3-). The receptor was derived from a human donor in good health. Some clones in this sample may be carry-over from other donors' samples. The chain recombines TRBV30 with TRBJ2-7; lacking DNA, the TRBD1 call made by TCRdb goes unchecked. CDR3 protein: CAWQGAPYEQYF.